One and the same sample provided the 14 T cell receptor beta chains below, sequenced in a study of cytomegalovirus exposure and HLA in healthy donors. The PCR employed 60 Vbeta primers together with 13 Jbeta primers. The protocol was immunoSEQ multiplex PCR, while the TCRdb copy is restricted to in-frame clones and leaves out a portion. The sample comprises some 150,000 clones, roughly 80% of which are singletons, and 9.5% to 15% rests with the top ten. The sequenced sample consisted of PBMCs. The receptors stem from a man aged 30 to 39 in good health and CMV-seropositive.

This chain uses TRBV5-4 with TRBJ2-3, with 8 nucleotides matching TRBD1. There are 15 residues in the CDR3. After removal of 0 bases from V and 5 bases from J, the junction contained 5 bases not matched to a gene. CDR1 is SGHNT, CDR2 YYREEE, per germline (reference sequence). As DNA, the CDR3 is TGTGCCAGCAGCTTGGCCCAGGGGGCTCAAGATACGCAGTATTTT. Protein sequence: CASSLAQGAQDTQYF.

CDR3 loop: CASSPTLVTLYEQYF. The CDR3 coding sequence is TGTGCCAGCAGCCCCACACTAGTGACCCTCTACGAGCAGTACTTC. The chain is built from TRBV4-2 and TRBJ2-7; D may be TRBD2 (5 bases). CDR1 and CDR2 (germline): LGHNA, YNFKEQ. This CDR3 is built from 15 residues. The V gene lost 4 bases and the J gene lost 3 bases, with 16 bases spanning the gap.

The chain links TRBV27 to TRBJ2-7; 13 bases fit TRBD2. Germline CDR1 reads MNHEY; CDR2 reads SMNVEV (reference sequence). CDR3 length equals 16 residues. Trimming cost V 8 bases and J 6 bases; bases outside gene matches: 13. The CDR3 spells CASRTSGRISWGEQYF. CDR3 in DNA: TGTGCCAGCCGGACTAGCGGGAGAATTTCTTGGGGCGAGCAGTACTTC.

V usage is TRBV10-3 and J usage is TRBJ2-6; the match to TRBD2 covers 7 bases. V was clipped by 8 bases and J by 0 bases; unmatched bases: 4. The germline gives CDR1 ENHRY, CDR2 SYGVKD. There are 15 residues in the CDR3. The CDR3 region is CAISGTTSGANVLTF. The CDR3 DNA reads TGTGCCATCTCGGGGACTACCTCTGGGGCCAACGTCCTGACTTTC.

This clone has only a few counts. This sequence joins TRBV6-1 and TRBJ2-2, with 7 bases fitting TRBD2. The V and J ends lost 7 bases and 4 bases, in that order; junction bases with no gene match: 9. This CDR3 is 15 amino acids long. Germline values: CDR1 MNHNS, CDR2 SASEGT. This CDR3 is CASTVSAGSTGELFF. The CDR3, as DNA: TGTGCCAGCACTGTATCAGCGGGATCCACCGGGGAGCTGTTTTTT.

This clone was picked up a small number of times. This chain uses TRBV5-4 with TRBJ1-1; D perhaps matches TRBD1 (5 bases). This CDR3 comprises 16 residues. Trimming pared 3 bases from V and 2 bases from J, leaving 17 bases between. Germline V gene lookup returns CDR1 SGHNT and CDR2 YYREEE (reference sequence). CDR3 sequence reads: CASSSLGAGVNTEAFF. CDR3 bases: TGTGCCAGCAGCTCCCTAGGGGCGGGGGTCAACACTGAAGCTTTCTTT.

CDR3 protein: CASSLVNTEAFF. CDR3 in DNA: TGTGCCAGCAGCTTAGTAAACACTGAAGCTTTCTTT. The V and J genes are TRBV7-9 and TRBJ1-1; no definite D call. Germline-derived CDR1 and CDR2 are SEHNR and FQNEAQ (reference sequence). The CDR3 runs 12 residues. V was cut by 1 base and J by 2 bases, with 2 bases left in between.

Written as DNA, the CDR3 is TGTGCCAGCAGCTTAGGAACAGGGGGCTTGTCGGATGGCTACACCTTC. As protein: CASSLGTGGLSDGYTF. The chain joins TRBV7-8 to TRBJ1-2; 9 bases map to TRBD1. The V gene end was trimmed by 1 base and the J gene end by 6 bases; junction bases not matched to a gene: 9. There are 16 residues in the CDR3. The germline V gene has CDR1 SGHVS and CDR2 FQNEAQ. Looking up the rest from reference TRBV7-8 and TRBJ1-2 gives the full variable domain: GAGVSQSPRYKVAKRGQDVALRCDPISGHVSLFWYQQALGQGPEFLTYFQNEAQLDKSGLPSDRFFAERPEGSVSTLKIQRTQQEDSAVYLCASSLGTGGLSDGYTFGSGTRLTVV.

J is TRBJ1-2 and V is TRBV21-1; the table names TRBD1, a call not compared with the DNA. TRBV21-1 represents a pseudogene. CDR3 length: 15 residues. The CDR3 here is CASSKVWTAPYGYTF. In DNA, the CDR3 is TGTGCCAGCAGCAAAGTGTGGACAGCTCCGTATGGCTACACCTTC.

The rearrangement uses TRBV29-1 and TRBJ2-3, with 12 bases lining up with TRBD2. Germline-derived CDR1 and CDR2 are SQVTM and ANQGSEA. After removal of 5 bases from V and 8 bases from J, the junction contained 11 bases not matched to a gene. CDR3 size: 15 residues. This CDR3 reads CSVTRTSGTGGTQYF. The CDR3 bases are TGCAGCGTTACCCGGACTAGCGGGACTGGGGGTACGCAGTATTTT.

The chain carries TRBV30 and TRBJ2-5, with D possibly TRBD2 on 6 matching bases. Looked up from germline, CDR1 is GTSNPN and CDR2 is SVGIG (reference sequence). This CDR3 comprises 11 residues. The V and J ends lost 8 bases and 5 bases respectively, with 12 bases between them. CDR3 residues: CAGRGYETQYF. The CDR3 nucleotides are TGTGCCGGACGGGGGTACGAGACCCAGTACTTC.

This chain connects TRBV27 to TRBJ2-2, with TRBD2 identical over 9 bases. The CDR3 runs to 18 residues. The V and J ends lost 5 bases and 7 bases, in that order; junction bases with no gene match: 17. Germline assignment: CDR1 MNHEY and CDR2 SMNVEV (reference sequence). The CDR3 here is CASSPRGAGGPSGGELFF. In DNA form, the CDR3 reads TGTGCCAGCAGTCCCCGAGGGGCGGGAGGGCCCTCTGGCGGGGAGCTGTTTTTT.

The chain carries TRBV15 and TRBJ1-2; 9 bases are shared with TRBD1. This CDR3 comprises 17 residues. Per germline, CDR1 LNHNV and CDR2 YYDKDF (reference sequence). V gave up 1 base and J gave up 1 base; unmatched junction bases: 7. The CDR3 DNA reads TGTGCCACCAGCAGAGTGGGAGGACAGGGGATTAACTATGGCTACACCTTC. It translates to CATSRVGGQGINYGYTF.

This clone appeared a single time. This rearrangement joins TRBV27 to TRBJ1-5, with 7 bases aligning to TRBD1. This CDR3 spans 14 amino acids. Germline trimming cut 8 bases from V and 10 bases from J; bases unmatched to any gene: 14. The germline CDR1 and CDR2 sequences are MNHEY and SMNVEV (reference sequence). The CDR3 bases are TGTGCCAGCCACTCAGGGGGTAGGAGCCAACCCCAGCATTTT. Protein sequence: CASHSGGRSQPQHF.